A single T cell receptor (beta chain) is shown here with its context. Its specificity is unknown. The CDR3 extends over 15 amino acids. The J segment lost 10 bases and the V segment lost 3 bases, leaving 12 bases of the junction unmatched. CDR1 is MNHNS and CDR2 is SASEGT in the germline V gene. Individual cDNA molecules were tagged with unique molecular identifiers. MiXCR, applied by TCRdb to the 5' RACE reads, yields one record per CDR3 protein. The table includes 80,000 to 95,000 distinct CDR3 sequences, approximately 17% detected once. The sample is drawn from a study of early T cells in non-severe SARS-CoV-2 infection. Study in general: Sequencing of bulk RNA from unsorted whole blood was done, without chain pairing. Overall study findings and caveats: VDJdb-based annotation leaned toward anti-spike CD8 responses and missed private and CD4 specificities.

The V gene is TRBV6-1, the J gene TRBJ2-1; TRBD2 matches 7 bases. The receptor comes from an adult who was a healthcare worker with PCR-confirmed SARS-CoV-2 infection or an uninfected control (not recorded which). Sample: whole blood, taken at baseline. The CDR3 sequence: CASSDSGAPLREQFF. CDR3 in DNA: TGTGCCAGCAGTGACAGCGGGGCTCCCCTCCGGGAGCAGTTCTTC.